The source of this TCR beta chain is a study of blood T cell repertoires in COVID-19. At the level of the study: Samples representing acute and convalescent COVID-19 were sourced from the United States, Italy and Spain.

Profiled with immunoSEQ multiplex PCR; TCRdb holds only in-frame clones, not every one. The sample has some 200,000 clones; around 82% are singletons. The study assigned cohorts using participant-reported clinical history. Participants classified as exposed had met a COVID-19 case within 2 weeks before study entry. This CDR3 contains 17 residues. Trimming stripped 3 bases from V and 0 bases from J, with 17 bases between. Germline V gives CDR1 SGHTA, CDR2 FQGNSA. V and J are TRBV7-2 and TRBJ1-2; D perhaps matches TRBD1 (5 bases). The receptor's source is a woman aged 45-60 years who had been exposed to COVID-19. Input material: PBMCs or T cells enriched from blood (not recorded which). The chain's CDR3 is CASSFRDAPGANYGYTF. The CDR3 DNA sequence: TGTGCCAGCAGCTTTAGGGACGCTCCGGGAGCTAACTATGGCTACACCTTC.